These 10 T cell receptor beta chains originate from one sample sequenced in a study of blood T cell repertoires in COVID-19 (dated by TCRdb to 2019 to 2021). Library preparation employed the immunoSEQ multiplex PCR assay. TCRdb retrieved this table from immuneACCESS and kept in-frame rearrangements only. Not all clones are present; in checked studies, unresolved V genes account for under half, and no reason is known for the remainder. For this sample the table gives 150,000 to 200,000 clones, of which over 75% were detected only once. Around 9.5% of the sample rests with the top ten. The sample comprised peripheral blood. The receptors were gathered from a woman older than 75 with acute or convalescent COVID-19.

V and J are TRBV19 and TRBJ1-1, with D possibly being TRBD1 (5 bases). This CDR3 spans 13 amino acids. Trimming stripped 6 bases from V and 4 bases from J, with 12 bases between. CDR1 and CDR2 from the germline V gene are LNHDA and SQIVND (reference sequence). Here the CDR3 DNA reads TGTGCCAGTAGCATCCAAAGGGGCACTGAAGCTTTCTTT. Its translation is CASSIQRGTEAFF.

The chain links TRBV3-1 (or the pseudogene TRBV3-2) to TRBJ1-3, with a possible D match to TRBD1 (6 bases). Germline CDR1 is LGHDT and CDR2 is YNNKEL (reference sequence). The V gene lost 4 bases and the J gene lost 4 bases, with 11 bases spanning the gap. The CDR3 runs 14 residues. The CDR3 sequence is CASSPTGSGNTIYF. The CDR3, as DNA: TGTGCCAGCAGCCCAACAGGGTCCGGAAACACCATATATTTT.

This sequence joins TRBV2 and TRBJ2-7; the D gene is possibly TRBD2 (6 bases). The CDR3 has 13 amino acids. V was shortened by 8 bases and J by 2 bases, with 13 bases between the two germline ends. Germline V gene lookup returns CDR1 SNHLY and CDR2 FYNNEI. CDR3 in amino acids: CASQDRGTYEQYF. The CDR3 coding sequence is TGTGCCAGCCAGGATCGGGGGACCTACGAGCAGTACTTC.

The chain carries TRBV12-3 or TRBV12-4 and TRBJ1-3; D is ambiguous. Trimming pared 3 bases from V and 1 base from J, leaving 4 bases between. This CDR3 has 13 residues. Here the CDR3 DNA reads TGTGCCAGCAGTTTGACTTCTGGAAACACCATATATTTT. As protein: CASSLTSGNTIYF.

For this clone: The sample carries other DNA sequences with the same CDR3. The gene calls are TRBV7-2 and TRBJ2-1, with 14 nucleotides matching TRBD2. V lost 3 bases, J lost 6 bases, and 1 base stayed unmatched. The CDR3 is 15 residues long. CDR1 and CDR2 from the germline V gene are SGHTA and FQGNSA. CDR3 coding DNA: TGTGCCAGCAGCTTGACTAGCGGGGGGGCCAATGAGCAGTTCTTC. Protein sequence: CASSLTSGGANEQFF.

This rearrangement joins TRBV5-1 to TRBJ1-5; a weak D match, TRBD1 (5 bases). The germline V gene encodes CDR1 SGHRS and CDR2 YFSETQ. Deletions cut 4 bases from V and 9 bases from J, with 20 bases between. The CDR3 totals 15 residues. The CDR3 reads CASSPDTGGNGPQHF. In DNA form, the CDR3 reads TGCGCCAGCAGCCCTGACACAGGTGGGAACGGGCCCCAGCATTTT.

J is TRBJ2-1 and V is TRBV11-3; 8 bases match TRBD2. Germline CDR1 reads SGHNT; CDR2 reads YENEEA. The CDR3 is 15 amino acids. The V segment lost 6 bases and the J segment 10 bases; nucleotides outside the gene matches: 14. The CDR3 spells CASSQLSGGAGEQFF. The CDR3 DNA reads as TGTGCCAGCAGTCAACTAAGCGGGGGAGCAGGGGAGCAGTTCTTC.

The chain combines TRBV2 with TRBJ1-6, with 8 positions matching TRBD1. The V and J ends lost 6 bases and 11 bases, in that order; junction bases with no gene match: 3. The CDR3 length is 12 residues. Germline CDR1 reads SNHLY; CDR2 reads FYNNEI. Written as DNA, the CDR3 is TGTGCCAGCAGCGGACAGGGTCCACCCCTCCACTTT. Translated: CASSGQGPPLHF.

The chain is built from TRBV29-1 and TRBJ1-1, with 9 nucleotides matching TRBD1. Germline CDR1 is SQVTM and CDR2 is ANQGSEA. The CDR3 length is 12 residues. The CDR3 loop is CSGDRENTEAFF. The CDR3 DNA reads as TGCAGTGGGGACAGGGAGAACACTGAAGCTTTCTTT.

The chain uses TRBV15 and TRBJ1-2; the match to TRBD1 covers 8 bases. Trimming removed 4 bases from V and 0 bases from J; junction bases left unmatched: 7. This CDR3 region has 16 residues. CDR1 and CDR2 from the germline V gene are LNHNV and YYDKDF (reference sequence). In nucleotides, the CDR3 is TGTGCCACCAGCATCGGGACAGGAGTATCTAACTATGGCTACACCTTC. Translated, it gives CATSIGTGVSNYGYTF. Using reference TRBV15 and TRBJ1-2 for the parts outside the CDR3, the full variable domain is DAMVIQNPRYQVTQFGKPVTLSCSQTLNHNVMYWYQQKSSQAPKLLFHYYDKDFNNEADTPDNFQSRRPNTSFCFLDIRSPGLGDTAMYLCATSIGTGVSNYGYTFGSGTRLTVV.